The text below deals with one T cell receptor beta chain. Its specificity is not known. This entry is derived from a study of TIL therapy for anti-PD-1-resistant metastatic lung cancer. For the study at large: Tumors were harvested before any PD-1/PD-L1 blockade. A few tumors were EGFR-mutant and two were ALK-rearranged. Median tumor mutation burden was roughly 1.5 mutations per megabase. Study results and limitations: This highly selected cohort may not generalize to typical lung cancer patients.

Sequencing used immunoSEQ v3. Libraries were prepared by immunoSEQ multiplex PCR; TCRdb keeps only in-frame clonotypes and omits some of them. The table has 40,000 to 60,000 clones, around 80% seen once. As to time point: pre-treatment sample, taken before nivolumab and TIL therapy. The sequence came from a woman between 25 and 85 years old with non-small cell lung cancer. The specimen was blood, collected at baseline.

CDR3 protein: CASSTGTGPNEQYF. DNA for the CDR3: TGTGCCAGCAGCACCGGCACAGGGCCAAACGAGCAGTACTTC. This chain uses TRBV7-9 with TRBJ2-7; a weak D match, TRBD1 (6 bases). There are 14 residues in the CDR3. V lost 5 bases and J 5 bases, leaving 16 bases between the germline ends. CDR1 and CDR2 (germline): SEHNR, FQNEAQ (reference sequence).